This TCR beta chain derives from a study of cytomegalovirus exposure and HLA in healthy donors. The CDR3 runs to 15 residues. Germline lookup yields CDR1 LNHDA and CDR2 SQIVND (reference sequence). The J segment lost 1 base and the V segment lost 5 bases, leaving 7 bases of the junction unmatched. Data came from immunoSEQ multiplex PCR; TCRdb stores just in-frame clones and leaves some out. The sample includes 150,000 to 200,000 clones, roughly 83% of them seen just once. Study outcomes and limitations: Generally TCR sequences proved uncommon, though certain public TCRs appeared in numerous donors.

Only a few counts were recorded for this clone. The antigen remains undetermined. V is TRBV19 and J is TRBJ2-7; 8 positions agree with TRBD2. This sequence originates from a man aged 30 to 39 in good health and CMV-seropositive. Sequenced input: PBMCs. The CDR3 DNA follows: TGTGCCAGTAGTCAGGGACTAGTGGCGTCCTACGAGCAGTACTTC. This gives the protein CASSQGLVASYEQYF.